A single T cell receptor beta chain is shown here with its context. Its target is not known. This specimen belongs to a study of cytomegalovirus exposure and HLA in healthy donors. Study-wide points: Serostatus for CMV was the only available immune exposure information.

Vbeta (60) and Jbeta (13) primers were used in the PCR. TCRdb keeps only in-frame clones here, not all; method: immunoSEQ multiplex PCR. The sample holds around 150,000 clones, 77% seen once. Trimming took 0 bases from V and 8 from J, leaving 9 bases between them. The CDR3 contains 13 residues. The germline gives CDR1 SGHRS, CDR2 YFSETQ. The chain carries TRBV5-1 and TRBJ2-4; D gene ambiguous. This TCR came from a middle-aged man in good health and CMV-seropositive. The specimen was PBMCs. The CDR3 region has the DNA TGCGCCAGCAGCTTGGCCCGACTGGACATTCAGTACTTC. Translation gives CASSLARLDIQYF.